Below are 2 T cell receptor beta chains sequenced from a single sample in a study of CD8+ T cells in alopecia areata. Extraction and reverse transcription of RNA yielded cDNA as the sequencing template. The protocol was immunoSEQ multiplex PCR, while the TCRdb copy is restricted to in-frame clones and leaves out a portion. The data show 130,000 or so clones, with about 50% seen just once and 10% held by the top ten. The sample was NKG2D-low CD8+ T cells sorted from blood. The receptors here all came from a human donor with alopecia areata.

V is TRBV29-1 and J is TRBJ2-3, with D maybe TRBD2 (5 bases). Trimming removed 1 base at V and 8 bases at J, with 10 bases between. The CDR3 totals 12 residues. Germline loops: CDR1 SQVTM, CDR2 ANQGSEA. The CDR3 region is CSVEGIEGTQYF. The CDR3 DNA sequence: TGCAGCGTTGAAGGGATTGAGGGTACGCAGTATTTT.

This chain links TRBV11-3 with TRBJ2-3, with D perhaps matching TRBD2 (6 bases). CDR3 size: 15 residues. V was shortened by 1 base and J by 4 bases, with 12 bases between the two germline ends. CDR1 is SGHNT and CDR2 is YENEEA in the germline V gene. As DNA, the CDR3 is TGTGCCAGCAGCTTAGTCGGCGGGGAGGCAGATACGCAGTATTTT. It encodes CASSLVGGEADTQYF.